Listed below are T cell receptor beta chains from one sample, sequenced in a study of blood T cells in healthy people across ages. From the 5' RACE reads, TCRdb called clonotypes with MiXCR, one entry per CDR3 protein. The table shows just under 550,000 distinct CDR3 sequences, with about 24% occurring only once. Separately, the same data were catalogued under a study of T cells of mothers and their children.

Source material: blood. These receptors came from a boy aged 5-17 years in good health. Both conserved end residues are part of each CDR3. The D gene is left open where the match is weak. Expanded clones are given a class, and other clones once, few, many or no size at all.

D,size,J,V,length,DNA,CDR3
NA,few,TRBJ2-3,TRBV7-8,15,TGTGCCAGCAGCTCGATGACAGCTCGAGTGCATACGCAGTATTTT,CASSSMTARVHTQYF
TRBD1,few,TRBJ1-1,TRBV6-5,14,TGTGCCAGCAGTTTCTTGACAGGGAAGGCTGAAGCTTTCTTT,CASSFLTGKAEAFF
NA,few,TRBJ2-1,TRBV28,15,TGTGCCAGCAGTTTACCACCGGTCACTTTGAATGAGCAGTTCTTC,CASSLPPVTLNEQFF
NA,few,TRBJ2-7,TRBV28,15,TGTGCCAGCGGCCTATTAACGGGGTACTCCTACGAGCAGTACTTC,CASGLLTGYSYEQYF
TRBD1,NA,TRBJ2-7,TRBV7-9,14,TGTGCCAGCAGCCCCGGGACAGTTAAGTACGAGCAGTACTTC,CASSPGTVKYEQYF
TRBD2,NA,TRBJ2-1,TRBV20-1,13,TGCAGTGCCCAGGGACTAGCTGCACATGAGCAGTTCTTC,CSAQGLAAHEQFF
NA,NA,TRBJ1-4,TRBV7-9,15,TGTGCCAGCAGCTACGGGACACCAATTAATGAAAAACTGTTTTTT,CASSYGTPINEKLFF
NA,few,TRBJ2-3,TRBV4-3,13,TGCGCCAGCAGCCAAGATATCAGGGATACGCAGTATTTT,CASSQDIRDTQYF
NA,few,TRBJ1-1,TRBV29-1,13,TGCAGCGTTGGTGTCAGGGAGGGCACTGAAGCTTTCTTT,CSVGVREGTEAFF
TRBD2,NA,TRBJ2-5,TRBV2,14,TGTGCCAGCAATAACGGGGGGGCCCGGGAGACCCAGTACTTC,CASNNGGARETQYF
NA,NA,TRBJ1-4,TRBV20-1,14,TGCAGTGCTAGAGTCAAACAGTTTAATGAAAAACTGTTTTTT,CSARVKQFNEKLFF
TRBD1,NA,TRBJ1-2,TRBV7-2,14,TGTGCCAGCAGCGGAGGACCAGGGGGGGGTGGCTACACCTTC,CASSGGPGGGGYTF
TRBD1,NA,TRBJ2-4,TRBV6-1,18,TGTGCCAGCAGTGATCAGACGGGACAGCCGAGCTGGTGGGGCATTCAGTACTTC,CASSDQTGQPSWWGIQYF
NA,few,TRBJ2-7,TRBV25-1,12,TGTGCCAGCCGCTCCCAGGGCGACGAGCAGTACTTC,CASRSQGDEQYF
NA,few,TRBJ2-1,TRBV5-5,20,TGTGCCAGCAGCTCGGGGGTCTTGAATGGTGCCGGGAGCTCCTACAATGAGCAGTTCTTC,CASSSGVLNGAGSSYNEQFF
TRBD1,NA,TRBJ1-4,TRBV7-9,17,TGTGCCAGCAGCTTCCCTTGGGCAGGGGGCGCGGATGAAAAACTGTTTTTT,CASSFPWAGGADEKLFF
NA,few,TRBJ2-1,TRBV28,12,TGTGCCAGCAGTTTACTAGCGAGGGAGCAGTTCTTC,CASSLLAREQFF
TRBD1,few,TRBJ1-1,TRBV29-1,14,TGCAGCGTTGTGCCCGGAGGGGGCCGGACTGAAGCTTTCTTT,CSVVPGGGRTEAFF
TRBD2,NA,TRBJ2-1,TRBV6-5,15,TGTGCCAGCAGTTACCGTGGGACTACGGGCGATGAGCAGTTCTTC,CASSYRGTTGDEQFF
NA,many,TRBJ1-1,TRBV2,13,TGTGCCAGCAGTAGACATAGGAACACTGAAGCTTTCTTT,CASSRHRNTEAFF
NA,NA,TRBJ2-5,TRBV9,10,TGTGCCAGCACGTTCAAGACCCAGTACTTC,CASTFKTQYF
NA,NA,TRBJ2-5,TRBV12-3/TRBV12-4,13,TGTGCCAGCAGTTTAACACAACAAGAGACCCAGTACTTC,CASSLTQQETQYF
TRBD1,NA,TRBJ1-2,TRBV11-2,15,TGTGCCAGCAGCTCTCGACAGGGGCTCGACTATGGCTACACCTTC,CASSSRQGLDYGYTF
NA,few,TRBJ2-1,TRBV19,15,TGTGCCAGTAGTGCCGGTTCTGGGGGCGGGGATGAGCAGTTCTTC,CASSAGSGGGDEQFF
NA,few,TRBJ2-3,TRBV20-1,15,TGCAGTGCTAGAATGGCAGGGGTTTTCGCAGATACGCAGTATTTT,CSARMAGVFADTQYF
NA,NA,TRBJ2-1,TRBV12-3/TRBV12-4,15,TGTGCCAGCAGTTTATCGCAGGGAAGGTACAATGAGCAGTTCTTC,CASSLSQGRYNEQFF
TRBD1,NA,TRBJ2-7,TRBV5-6,15,TGTGCCAGCAGCTCTACAGGGGGTAGCTCCTACGAGCAGTACTTC,CASSSTGGSSYEQYF
NA,NA,TRBJ2-7,TRBV4-3,14,TGCGCCAGCAGCCAAGAATTGGTACGGTCTCCCGCGTACTTC,CASSQELVRSPAYF
NA,few,TRBJ2-7,TRBV6-1,14,TGTGCCAGCAGTGAGGTACACGAGTCCTACGAGCAGTACTTC,CASSEVHESYEQYF
NA,NA,TRBJ2-4,TRBV5-1,16,TGCGCCAGCAGCCCCCGGCGGGGGCCGGCCAAAAACATTCAGTACTTC,CASSPRRGPAKNIQYF
NA,once,TRBJ1-2,TRBV9,14,TGTGCCAGCAGCGATAACATGGTCCTCTATGGCTGCACCTTC,CASSDNMVLYGCTF
NA,few,TRBJ1-2,TRBV29-1,14,TGCAGCGTTGAAGGTATCACGGGGCTCGGGGGCTACACCTTC,CSVEGITGLGGYTF
NA,NA,TRBJ1-4,TRBV6-2/TRBV6-3,17,TGTGCCAGCAGTTACGGGGGGACCGCTCGAAAAGGTGAAAAACTGTTTTTT,CASSYGGTARKGEKLFF
NA,few,TRBJ2-3,TRBV20-1,13,TGCAGTGCTAGAGGGGTAGGCACAGATACGCAGTATTTT,CSARGVGTDTQYF
NA,few,TRBJ1-3,TRBV6-6,15,TGTGCCAGCAGCTTACTATCAGGCTCTGGAAACACCATATATTTT,CASSLLSGSGNTIYF
NA,NA,TRBJ2-7,TRBV29-1,13,TGCAGCGTCAGTGACGGGATCTCCTACGAGCAGTACTTC,CSVSDGISYEQYF
TRBD2,many,TRBJ2-1,TRBV7-2,16,TGTGCCAGCAGCTTAATGGGGCTAGCGGGAGGGGATGAGCAGTTCTTC,CASSLMGLAGGDEQFF
NA,NA,TRBJ2-4,TRBV19,14,TGTGCCAGTAGTATCTCAGGCAACCCAAACATTCAGTACTTC,CASSISGNPNIQYF
TRBD1,NA,TRBJ1-1,TRBV12-3/TRBV12-4,14,TGTGCCAGCTTCGTCCCGGCAGGGGGTGGCGAAGCTTTCTTT,CASFVPAGGGEAFF
NA,NA,TRBJ2-4,TRBV19,13,TGTGCCAGTAGTATCAGCGGAGGTGACATTCAGTACTTC,CASSISGGDIQYF